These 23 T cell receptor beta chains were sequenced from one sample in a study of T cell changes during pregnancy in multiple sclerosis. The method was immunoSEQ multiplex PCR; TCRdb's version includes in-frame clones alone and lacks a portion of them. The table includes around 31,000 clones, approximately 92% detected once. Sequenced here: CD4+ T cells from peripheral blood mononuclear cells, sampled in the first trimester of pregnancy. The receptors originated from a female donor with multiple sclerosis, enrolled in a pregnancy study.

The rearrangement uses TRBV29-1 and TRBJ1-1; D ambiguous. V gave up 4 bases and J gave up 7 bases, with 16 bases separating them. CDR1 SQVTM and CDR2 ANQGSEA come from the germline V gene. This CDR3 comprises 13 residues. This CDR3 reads CSVVRADGGEAFF. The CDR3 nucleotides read TGCAGCGTTGTGAGGGCAGACGGCGGTGAAGCTTTCTTT. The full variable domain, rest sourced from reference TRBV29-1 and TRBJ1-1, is SAVISQKPSRDICQRGTSLTIQCQVDSQVTMMFWYRQQPGQSLTLIATANQGSEATYESGFVIDKFPISRPNLTFSTLTVSNMSPEDSSIYLCSVVRADGGEAFFGQGTRLTVV.

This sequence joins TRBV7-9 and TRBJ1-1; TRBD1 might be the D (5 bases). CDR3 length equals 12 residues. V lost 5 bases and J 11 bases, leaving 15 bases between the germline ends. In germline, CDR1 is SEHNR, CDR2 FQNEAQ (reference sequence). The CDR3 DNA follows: TGTGCCAGCAGCCGAGGGACCCGGGGGGCTTTCTTT. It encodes CASSRGTRGAFF.

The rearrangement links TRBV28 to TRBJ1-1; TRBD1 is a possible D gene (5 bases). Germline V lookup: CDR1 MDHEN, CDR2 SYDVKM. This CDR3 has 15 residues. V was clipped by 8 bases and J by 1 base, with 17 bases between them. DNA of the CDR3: TGTGCCAGCCGCCCCTGGGCAGGGAAGAACACTGAAGCTTTCTTT. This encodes CASRPWAGKNTEAFF.

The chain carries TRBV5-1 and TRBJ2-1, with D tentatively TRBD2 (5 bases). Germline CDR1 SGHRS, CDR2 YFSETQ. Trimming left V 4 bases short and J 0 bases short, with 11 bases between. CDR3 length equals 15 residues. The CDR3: CASSRTFSSYNEQFF. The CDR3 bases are TGCGCCAGCAGCAGGACTTTTAGCTCCTACAATGAGCAGTTCTTC.

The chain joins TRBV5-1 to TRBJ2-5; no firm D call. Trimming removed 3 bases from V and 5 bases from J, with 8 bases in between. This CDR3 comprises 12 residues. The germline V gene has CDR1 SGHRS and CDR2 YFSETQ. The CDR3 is CASSSIGETQYF. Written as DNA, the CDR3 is TGCGCCAGCAGCTCAATCGGGGAGACCCAGTACTTC. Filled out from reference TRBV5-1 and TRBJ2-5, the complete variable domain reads KAGVTQTPRYLIKTRGQQVTLSCSPISGHRSVSWYQQTPGQGLQFLFEYFSETQRNKGNFPGRFSGRQFSNSRSEMNVSTLELGDSALYLCASSSIGETQYFGPGTRLLVL.

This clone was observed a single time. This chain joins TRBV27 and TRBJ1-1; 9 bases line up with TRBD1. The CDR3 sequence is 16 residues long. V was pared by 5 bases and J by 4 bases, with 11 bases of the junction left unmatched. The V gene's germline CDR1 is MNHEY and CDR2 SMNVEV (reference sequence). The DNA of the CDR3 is TGTGCCAGCAGTCCAGGGGACAGGGTAGGGGGCACTGAAGCTTTCTTT. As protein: CASSPGDRVGGTEAFF.

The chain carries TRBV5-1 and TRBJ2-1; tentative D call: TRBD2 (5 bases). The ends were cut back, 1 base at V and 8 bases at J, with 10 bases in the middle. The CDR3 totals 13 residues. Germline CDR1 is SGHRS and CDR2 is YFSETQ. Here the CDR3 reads CASSLRGSDEQFF. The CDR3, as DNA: TGCGCCAGCAGCTTGCGGGGTAGCGATGAGCAGTTCTTC.

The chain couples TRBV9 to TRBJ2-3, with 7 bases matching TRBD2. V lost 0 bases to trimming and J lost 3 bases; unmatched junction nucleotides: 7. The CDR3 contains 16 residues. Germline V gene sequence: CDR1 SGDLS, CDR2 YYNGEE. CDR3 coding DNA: TGTGCCAGCAGCGTAGCTACGGCGGGGGTGACAGATACGCAGTATTTT. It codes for CASSVATAGVTDTQYF.

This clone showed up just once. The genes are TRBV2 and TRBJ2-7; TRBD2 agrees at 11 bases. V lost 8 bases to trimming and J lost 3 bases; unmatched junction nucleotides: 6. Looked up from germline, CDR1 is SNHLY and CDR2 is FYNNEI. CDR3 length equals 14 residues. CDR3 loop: CASGLAGGIYEQYF. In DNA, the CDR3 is TGTGCCAGCGGCCTAGCGGGGGGCATCTACGAGCAGTACTTC.

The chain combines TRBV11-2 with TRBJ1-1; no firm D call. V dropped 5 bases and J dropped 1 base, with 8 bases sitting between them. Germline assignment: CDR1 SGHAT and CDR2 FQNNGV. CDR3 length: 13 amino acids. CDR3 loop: CASSINPNTEAFF. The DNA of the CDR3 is TGTGCCAGCAGCATTAATCCGAACACTGAAGCTTTCTTT.

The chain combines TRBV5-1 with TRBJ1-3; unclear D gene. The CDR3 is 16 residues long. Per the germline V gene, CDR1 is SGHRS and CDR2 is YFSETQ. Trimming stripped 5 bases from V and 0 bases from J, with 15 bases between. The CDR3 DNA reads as TGCGCCAGCAGTCCGAGACTGCTGGACTCTGGAAACACCATATATTTT. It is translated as CASSPRLLDSGNTIYF.

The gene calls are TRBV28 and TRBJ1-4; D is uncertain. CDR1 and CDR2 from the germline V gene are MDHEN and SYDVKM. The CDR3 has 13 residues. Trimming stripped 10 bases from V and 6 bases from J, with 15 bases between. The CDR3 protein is CATWSATDEKLFF. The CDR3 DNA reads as TGTGCCACCTGGAGTGCCACCGATGAAAAACTGTTTTTT.

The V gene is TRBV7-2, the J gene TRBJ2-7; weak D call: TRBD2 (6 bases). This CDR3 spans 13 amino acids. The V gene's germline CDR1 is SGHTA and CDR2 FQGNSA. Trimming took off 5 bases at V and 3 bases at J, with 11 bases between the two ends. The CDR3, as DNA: TGTGCCAGCAGCCGTGGGACTTTCTACGAGCAGTACTTC. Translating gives CASSRGTFYEQYF.

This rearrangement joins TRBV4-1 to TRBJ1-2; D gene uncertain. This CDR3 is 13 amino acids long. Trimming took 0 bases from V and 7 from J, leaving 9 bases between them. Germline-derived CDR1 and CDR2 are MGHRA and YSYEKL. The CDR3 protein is CASSQELARGYTF. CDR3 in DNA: TGCGCCAGCAGCCAAGAGTTGGCCCGTGGCTACACCTTC.

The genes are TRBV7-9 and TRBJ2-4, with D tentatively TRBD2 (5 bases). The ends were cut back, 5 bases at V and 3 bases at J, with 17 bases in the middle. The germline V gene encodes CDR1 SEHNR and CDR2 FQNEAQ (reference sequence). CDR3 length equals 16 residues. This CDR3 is CASSPLGGGGKNIQYF. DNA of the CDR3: TGTGCCAGCAGCCCACTAGGTGGCGGTGGCAAAAACATTCAGTACTTC.

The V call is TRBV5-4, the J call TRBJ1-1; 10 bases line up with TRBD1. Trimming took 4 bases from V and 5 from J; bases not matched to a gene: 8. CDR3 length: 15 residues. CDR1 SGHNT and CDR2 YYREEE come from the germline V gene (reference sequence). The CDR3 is CASSKTGGRETEAFF. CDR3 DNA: TGTGCCAGCAGCAAGACAGGGGGCAGGGAGACTGAAGCTTTCTTT.

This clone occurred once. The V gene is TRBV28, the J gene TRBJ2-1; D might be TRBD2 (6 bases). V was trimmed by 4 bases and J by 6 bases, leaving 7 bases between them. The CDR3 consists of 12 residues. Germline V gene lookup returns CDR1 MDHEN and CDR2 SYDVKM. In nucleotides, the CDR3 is TGTGCCAGCAGTTCCGGGGGCAATGAGCAGTTCTTC. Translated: CASSSGGNEQFF.

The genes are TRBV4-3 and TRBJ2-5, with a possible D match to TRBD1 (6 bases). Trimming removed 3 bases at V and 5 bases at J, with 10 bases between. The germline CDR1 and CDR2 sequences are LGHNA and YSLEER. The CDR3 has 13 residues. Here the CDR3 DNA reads TGCGCCAGCAGCCATGACACAGGGGAGACCCAGTACTTC. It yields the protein CASSHDTGETQYF.

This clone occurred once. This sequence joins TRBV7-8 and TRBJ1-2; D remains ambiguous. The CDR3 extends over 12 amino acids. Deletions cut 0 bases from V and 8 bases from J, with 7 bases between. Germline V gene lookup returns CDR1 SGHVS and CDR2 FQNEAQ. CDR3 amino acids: CASSLARAGYTF. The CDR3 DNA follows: TGTGCCAGCAGCTTAGCGCGGGCGGGCTACACCTTC.

The chain's CDR3 is CASSNNRGYEQFF. CDR3 DNA: TGTGCCAGCAGCAATAACAGGGGCTATGAGCAGTTCTTC. The V call is TRBV21-1, the J call TRBJ2-1; the DNA was not used to check the table's D call, TRBD1. TRBV21-1 is given as a pseudogene. The CDR3 is 13 residues long.

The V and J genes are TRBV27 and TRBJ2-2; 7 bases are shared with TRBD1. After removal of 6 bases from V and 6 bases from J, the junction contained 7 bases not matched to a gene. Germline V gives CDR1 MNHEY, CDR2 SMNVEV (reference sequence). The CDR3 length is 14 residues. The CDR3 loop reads CASSPRQGAGELFF. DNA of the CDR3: TGTGCCAGCAGCCCCAGACAGGGCGCCGGGGAGCTGTTTTTT.

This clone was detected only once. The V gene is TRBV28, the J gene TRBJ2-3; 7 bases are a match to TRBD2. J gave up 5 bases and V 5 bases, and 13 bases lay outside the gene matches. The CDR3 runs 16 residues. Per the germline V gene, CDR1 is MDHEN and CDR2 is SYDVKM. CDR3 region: CASSTSWGGMRDTQYF. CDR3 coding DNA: TGTGCCAGCAGTACCAGCTGGGGGGGAATGCGAGATACGCAGTATTTT. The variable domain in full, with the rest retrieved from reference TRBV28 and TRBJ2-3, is DVKVTQSSRYLVKRTGEKVFLECVQDMDHENMFWYRQDPGLGLRLIYFSYDVKMKEKGDIPEGYSVSREKKERFSLILESASTNQTSMYLCASSTSWGGMRDTQYFGPGTRLTVL.

The CDR3 sequence is CASTGGIGNQPQHF. The DNA of the CDR3 is TGTGCCAGCACCGGGGGGATCGGCAATCAGCCCCAGCATTTT. This rearrangement joins TRBV2 to TRBJ1-5, with TRBD1 as a possible D gene (5 bases). Looked up from germline, CDR1 is SNHLY and CDR2 is FYNNEI. Trimming shortened V by 7 bases and J by 2 bases, and 12 bases separated the two germline ends. This CDR3 comprises 14 residues.